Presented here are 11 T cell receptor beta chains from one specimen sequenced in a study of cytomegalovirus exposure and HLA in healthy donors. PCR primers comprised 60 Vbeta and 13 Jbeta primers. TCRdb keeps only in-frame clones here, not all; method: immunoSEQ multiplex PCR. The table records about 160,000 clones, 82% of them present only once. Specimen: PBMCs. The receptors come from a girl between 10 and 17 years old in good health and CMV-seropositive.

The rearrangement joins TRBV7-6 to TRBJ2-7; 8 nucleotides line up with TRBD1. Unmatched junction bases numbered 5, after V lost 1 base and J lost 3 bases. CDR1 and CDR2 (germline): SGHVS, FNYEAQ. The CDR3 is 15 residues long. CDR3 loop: CASSLVQGAFYEQYF. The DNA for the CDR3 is TGTGCCAGCAGCTTAGTTCAGGGGGCATTCTACGAGCAGTACTTC.

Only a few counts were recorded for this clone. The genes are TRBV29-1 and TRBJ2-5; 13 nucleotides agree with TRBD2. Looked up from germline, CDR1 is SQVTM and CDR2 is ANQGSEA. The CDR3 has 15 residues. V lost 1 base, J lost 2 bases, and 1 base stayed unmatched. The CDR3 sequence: CSVEGTSGGQETQYF. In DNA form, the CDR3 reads TGCAGCGTTGAAGGGACTAGCGGGGGTCAAGAGACCCAGTACTTC.

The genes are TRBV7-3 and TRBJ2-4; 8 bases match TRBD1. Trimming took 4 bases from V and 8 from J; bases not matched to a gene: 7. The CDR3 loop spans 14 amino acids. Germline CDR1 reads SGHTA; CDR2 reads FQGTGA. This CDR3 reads CASSSDRGGDIQYF. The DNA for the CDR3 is TGTGCCAGCAGCTCAGACAGGGGCGGAGACATTCAGTACTTC.

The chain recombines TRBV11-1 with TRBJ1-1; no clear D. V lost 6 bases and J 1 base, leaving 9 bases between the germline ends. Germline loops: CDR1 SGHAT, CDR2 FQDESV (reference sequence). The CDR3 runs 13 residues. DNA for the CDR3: TGTGCCAGCAGTCTCCGTAGGAACACTGAAGCTTTCTTT. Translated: CASSLRRNTEAFF.

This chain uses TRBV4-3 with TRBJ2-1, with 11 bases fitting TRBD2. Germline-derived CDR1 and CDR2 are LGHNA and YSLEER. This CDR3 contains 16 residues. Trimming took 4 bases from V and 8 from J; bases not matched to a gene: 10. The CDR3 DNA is TGCGCCAGCAGCCTGACGACTAGCGGGGTAAGGTATGAGCAGTTCTTC. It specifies CASSLTTSGVRYEQFF.

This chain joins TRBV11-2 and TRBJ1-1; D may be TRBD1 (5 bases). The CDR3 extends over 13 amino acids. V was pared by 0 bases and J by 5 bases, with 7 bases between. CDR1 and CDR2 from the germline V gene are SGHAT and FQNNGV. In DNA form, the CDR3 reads TGTGCCAGCAGCTTAGAAGGGGTGACTGAAGCTTTCTTT. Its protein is CASSLEGVTEAFF.

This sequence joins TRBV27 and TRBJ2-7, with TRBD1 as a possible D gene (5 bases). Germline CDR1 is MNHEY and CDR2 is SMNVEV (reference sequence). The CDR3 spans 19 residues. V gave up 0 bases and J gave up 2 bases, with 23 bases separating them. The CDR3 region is CASSLSLSLMTESAYEQYF. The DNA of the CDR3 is TGTGCCAGCAGTTTATCGTTGTCCTTAATGACAGAGTCAGCCTACGAGCAGTACTTC.

The CDR3 coding sequence is TGTGCCAGCGCCGGTACGCGTGTCTATGGCTACACCTTC. Protein: CASAGTRVYGYTF. The chain is built from TRBV28 and TRBJ1-2; D unresolved. Germline V gives CDR1 MDHEN, CDR2 SYDVKM. The V end lost 8 bases, the J end lost 4 bases, and 14 bases lay between the germline ends. The CDR3 extends over 13 amino acids.

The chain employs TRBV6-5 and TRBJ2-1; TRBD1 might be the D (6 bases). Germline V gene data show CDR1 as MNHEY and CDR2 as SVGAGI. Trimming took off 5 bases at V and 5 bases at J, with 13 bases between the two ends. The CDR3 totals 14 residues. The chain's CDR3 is CASSTRTENNEQFF. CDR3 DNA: TGTGCCAGCAGTACCAGGACAGAGAACAATGAGCAGTTCTTC.

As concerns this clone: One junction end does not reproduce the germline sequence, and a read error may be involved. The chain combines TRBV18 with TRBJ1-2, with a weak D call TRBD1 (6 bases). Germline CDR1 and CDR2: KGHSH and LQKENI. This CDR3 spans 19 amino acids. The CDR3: CASSPLVTGTPALRSGYTF. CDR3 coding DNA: TGTGCCAGCTCCCCACTGGTAACAGGGACACCTGCCCTGAGAAGTGGCTACACCTTC. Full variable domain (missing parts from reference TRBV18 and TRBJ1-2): NAGVMQNPRHLVRRRGQEARLRCSPMKGHSHVYWYRQLPEEGLKFMVYLQKENIIDESGMPKERFSAEFPKEGPSILRIQQVVRGDSAAYFCASSPLVTGTPALRSGYTFGSGTRLTVV.

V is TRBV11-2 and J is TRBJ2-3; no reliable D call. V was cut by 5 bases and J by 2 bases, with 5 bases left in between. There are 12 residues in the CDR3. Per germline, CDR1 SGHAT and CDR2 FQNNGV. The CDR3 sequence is CASSPTTDTQYF. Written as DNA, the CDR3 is TGTGCCAGCAGCCCTACCACAGATACGCAGTATTTT.